Listed here are 32 T cell receptor beta chains from one sample, sequenced in a study of shared clonotypes between healthy human individuals (dated by TCRdb to 2020 to 2022). The method was the immunoSEQ multiplex PCR assay. In its TCRdb copy, this immuneACCESS table keeps in-frame sequences only and misses some clones. Where compared with another copy, unresolved V genes explain less than half of these, and the others have no known cause. In this sample the table shows about 960,000 clones, 76% of which occur a single time. About 1.5% of the sample belongs to the ten largest clones. The sample taken for sequencing was memory CD4+ T cells sorted from blood. The sample's cell subset or site label, in plain terms: CD45RA-negative fraction. These receptors originate from a man aged 18-30 years in good health.

The V gene is TRBV6-1, the J gene TRBJ1-6, with 7 bases lining up with TRBD1. The CDR3 covers 18 residues. V was pared by 1 base and J by 0 bases, with 6 bases of the junction left unmatched. The V gene's germline CDR1 is MNHNS and CDR2 SASEGT. CDR3 coding DNA: TGTGCCAGCAGTGAAGTTTCCGCAGGGGGCTCCTATAATTCACCCCTCCACTTT. Protein product: CASSEVSAGGSYNSPLHF.

The chain uses TRBV7-9 and TRBJ1-4; unclear D gene. The CDR3 has 17 amino acids. V was clipped by 1 base and J by 5 bases, with 17 bases between them. Germline loops: CDR1 SEHNR, CDR2 FQNEAQ (reference sequence). The CDR3 is CASSLVTFRPENEKLFF. Written as DNA, the CDR3 is TGTGCCAGCAGCTTAGTAACTTTTAGGCCCGAGAATGAAAAACTGTTTTTT.

The rearrangement links TRBV7-8 to TRBJ2-3, with 9 nucleotides matching TRBD2. V lost 5 bases to trimming and J lost 1 base; unmatched junction nucleotides: 1. Per germline, CDR1 SGHVS and CDR2 FQNEAQ. CDR3 length: 14 residues. CDR3 loop: CASSRLAGTDTQYF. The CDR3 DNA is TGTGCCAGCAGCCGACTAGCGGGCACAGATACGCAGTATTTT.

The V and J genes are TRBV5-6 and TRBJ2-3; 9 bases fit TRBD1. The CDR3 is 16 amino acids. Germline lookup yields CDR1 SGHDT and CDR2 YYEEEE. V shed 5 bases and J 3 bases; nucleotides not matched to a gene: 10. The CDR3 reads CASSLGTGKGTDTQYF. The CDR3 coding sequence is TGTGCCAGCAGTCTAGGGACAGGGAAAGGAACAGATACGCAGTATTTT.

The V gene is TRBV18, the J gene TRBJ2-1; TRBD2 agrees at 9 bases. CDR3 length equals 16 residues. From germline, CDR1 is KGHSH and CDR2 LQKENI. V was clipped by 2 bases and J by 3 bases; unmatched bases: 5. This CDR3 reads CASSPLAGAVYNEQFF. CDR3 DNA: TGTGCCAGCTCACCATTAGCGGGAGCGGTCTACAATGAGCAGTTCTTC.

The chain joins TRBV28 to TRBJ2-7, with a weak D call TRBD2 (5 bases). Per germline, CDR1 MDHEN and CDR2 SYDVKM. V was cut by 8 bases and J by 0 bases, with 11 bases left in between. The CDR3 consists of 13 residues. The CDR3, as DNA: TGTGCCAGCCTGGACTTAAGCTCCTACGAGCAGTACTTC. Protein: CASLDLSSYEQYF.

The genes are TRBV11-3 and TRBJ2-3; no definite D call. Trimming removed 6 bases from V and 4 bases from J, with 11 bases in between. The CDR3 runs to 13 residues. Germline V gene lookup returns CDR1 SGHNT and CDR2 YENEEA. CDR3 in DNA: TGTGCCAGCAGTCCCGGCGGTTCAGATACGCAGTATTTT. Residues: CASSPGGSDTQYF. Variable domain in full (rest from reference TRBV11-3 and TRBJ2-3): EAGVVQSPRYKIIEKKQPVAFWCNPISGHNTLYWYLQNLGQGPELLIRYENEEAVDDSQLPKDRFSAERLKGVDSTLKIQPAELGDSAVYLCASSPGGSDTQYFGPGTRLTVL.

This chain uses TRBV6-5 with TRBJ2-7, with D unresolved. Between the trimmed V and J ends, which lost 2 bases and 3 bases, there was a span of 8 bases. The CDR3 totals 13 residues. The germline CDR1 and CDR2 sequences are MNHEY and SVGAGI. The CDR3 region has the DNA TGTGCCAGCAGTTACGGCAGGTTCTACGAGCAGTACTTC. It translates to CASSYGRFYEQYF.

V usage is TRBV5-6 and J usage is TRBJ2-5; TRBD2 matches at 7 bases. CDR1 and CDR2 (germline): SGHDT, YYEEEE. There are 15 residues in the CDR3. Trimming cost V 2 bases and J 2 bases; bases outside gene matches: 6. The CDR3 here is CASSFRLAVQETQYF. As DNA, the CDR3 is TGTGCCAGCAGCTTTCGTCTAGCGGTACAAGAGACCCAGTACTTC.

The CDR3 region is CASSLDVSQPQHF. As DNA, the CDR3 is TGTGCCAGCAGCTTAGATGTCTCTCAGCCCCAGCATTTT. The chain has TRBV7-2 and TRBJ1-5; no clear D. The CDR3 runs 13 residues. CDR1 is SGHTA and CDR2 is FQGNSA in the germline V gene. The V gene lost 1 base and the J gene lost 6 bases, with 7 bases spanning the gap.

The CDR3 sequence is CASSRSGGPRGQETQYF. The CDR3 nucleotides are TGTGCCAGCAGCCGATCAGGGGGGCCACGGGGACAAGAGACCCAGTACTTC. The J gene is TRBJ2-5, the V gene TRBV7-9; possible D gene TRBD1, 7 bases. V lost 5 bases and J lost 2, with 21 bases in between. Germline V gene sequence: CDR1 SEHNR, CDR2 FQNEAQ (reference sequence). The CDR3 extends over 17 amino acids.

Notes on this clone: Other DNA variants within this sample encode the same CDR3. J is TRBJ2-7 and V is TRBV7-8, with TRBD2 identical over 7 bases. There are 14 residues in the CDR3. V was clipped by 0 bases and J by 2 bases; unmatched bases: 1. The germline V gene encodes CDR1 SGHVS and CDR2 FQNEAQ. In DNA form, the CDR3 reads TGTGCCAGCAGCTTAGCCGGGGGGACCTACGAGCAGTACTTC. Translated: CASSLAGGTYEQYF.

J is TRBJ2-5 and V is TRBV11-2; 11 bases are shared with TRBD2. With 10 bases clipped from V and 4 bases from J, the junction kept 11 bases outside the gene matches. CDR3 length equals 15 residues. Germline CDR1 SGHAT, CDR2 FQNNGV. The CDR3 sequence: CATVKVAGGLETQYF. CDR3 nucleotides: TGTGCCACTGTAAAGGTAGCGGGGGGGCTAGAGACCCAGTACTTC.

In this sample, this clone turned up a few times. The rearrangement uses TRBV5-1 and TRBJ1-6; no reliable D call. Germline V CDR1 and CDR2: SGHRS, YFSETQ. The CDR3 is 13 amino acids. Trimming took 1 base from V and 9 from J, leaving 8 bases between them. The CDR3 DNA sequence: TGCGCCAGCAGCTTGACAGCAATTTCACCCCTCCACTTT. Residues: CASSLTAISPLHF. The full variable domain, with the rest looked up from reference TRBV5-1 and TRBJ1-6, is KAGVTQTPRYLIKTRGQQVTLSCSPISGHRSVSWYQQTPGQGLQFLFEYFSETQRNKGNFPGRFSGRQFSNSRSEMNVSTLELGDSALYLCASSLTAISPLHFGNGTRLTVT.

J is TRBJ2-5 and V is TRBV7-9; 10 positions match TRBD2. Germline V gene lookup returns CDR1 SEHNR and CDR2 FQNEAQ (reference sequence). After removal of 5 bases from V and 2 bases from J, the junction contained 8 bases not matched to a gene. CDR3 size: 16 residues. The CDR3 bases are TGTGCCAGCAGCAGCCGTAGCGGGGGGATTCAAGAGACCCAGTACTTC. It translates to CASSSRSGGIQETQYF.

V is TRBV6-1 and J is TRBJ1-6; the match to TRBD1 covers 8 bases. Germline assignment: CDR1 MNHNS and CDR2 SASEGT. V dropped 3 bases and J dropped 11; count of bases not matched to a gene: 12. The CDR3 runs to 16 residues. In DNA form, the CDR3 reads TGTGCCAGCAGTGACCGGGTCGGGACAGGTTCGACACCCCTCCACTTT. It specifies CASSDRVGTGSTPLHF.

The CDR3 coding sequence is TGCGCCAGCAGCTACAGGACGGACGCGAACACTGAAGCTTTCTTT. This encodes CASSYRTDANTEAFF. V usage is TRBV5-1 and J usage is TRBJ1-1; tentative D call: TRBD1 (5 bases). CDR1 is SGHRS, CDR2 YFSETQ, per germline. Trimming pared 3 bases from V and 1 base from J, leaving 13 bases between. CDR3 length: 15 residues. The variable domain in full, with the rest retrieved from reference TRBV5-1 and TRBJ1-1, is KAGVTQTPRYLIKTRGQQVTLSCSPISGHRSVSWYQQTPGQGLQFLFEYFSETQRNKGNFPGRFSGRQFSNSRSEMNVSTLELGDSALYLCASSYRTDANTEAFFGQGTRLTVV.

The chain recombines TRBV2 with TRBJ1-5; TRBD1 might be the D (5 bases). CDR1 and CDR2 (germline): SNHLY, FYNNEI. V was pared by 4 bases and J by 7 bases, with 14 bases between. The CDR3 is made up of 14 amino acids. The CDR3 sequence is CASSGVGGFQPQHF. The CDR3 DNA reads TGTGCCAGCAGTGGGGTGGGGGGGTTCCAGCCCCAGCATTTT.

The chain carries TRBV18 and TRBJ1-3; the D gene is possibly TRBD1 (6 bases). The CDR3 loop spans 17 amino acids. V was cut by 0 bases and J by 0 bases, with 12 bases left in between. CDR1 and CDR2 (germline): KGHSH, LQKENI. CDR3: CASSPPNRVNSGNTIYF. CDR3 sequence (DNA): TGTGCCAGCTCACCACCAAACAGGGTCAACTCTGGAAACACCATATATTTT.

This chain connects TRBV28 to TRBJ2-4, with 8 nucleotides matching TRBD1. CDR3 length: 17 residues. The J segment lost 0 bases and the V segment lost 6 bases, leaving 10 bases of the junction unmatched. Germline assignment: CDR1 MDHEN and CDR2 SYDVKM. The CDR3 loop is CASSPRDRSVAKNIQYF. The CDR3 coding sequence is TGTGCCAGCAGCCCCCGGGACAGGTCGGTAGCCAAAAACATTCAGTACTTC.

V and J are TRBV7-2 and TRBJ2-3; 10 bases align to TRBD2. The CDR3 loop spans 17 amino acids. Unmatched junction bases numbered 7, after V lost 1 base and J lost 3 bases. CDR1 and CDR2 from the germline V gene are SGHTA and FQGNSA. In nucleotides, the CDR3 is TGTGCCAGCAGCTTAGGCCCCCTAGCGGGAGCGACAGATACGCAGTATTTT. It is translated as CASSLGPLAGATDTQYF.

The V gene is TRBV2, the J gene TRBJ2-1, with 7 bases aligning to TRBD2. The ends lost 6 bases at V and 1 base at J; junction bases unmatched: 0. The CDR3 runs 13 residues. Germline CDR1 is SNHLY and CDR2 is FYNNEI. The CDR3 bases are TGTGCCAGCAGGGGACTATCCTACAATGAGCAGTTCTTC. Translation: CASRGLSYNEQFF.

The V and J genes are TRBV6-1 and TRBJ2-2; TRBD1 agrees at 11 bases. Looked up from germline, CDR1 is MNHNS and CDR2 is SASEGT. V gave up 6 bases and J gave up 8 bases; unmatched junction bases: 8. The CDR3 runs to 15 residues. Here the CDR3 DNA reads TGTGCCAGCAGGAGCGGGGACAGGGGGAGAGGGGAGCTGTTTTTT. Translated: CASRSGDRGRGELFF.

This clone was counted once. This chain connects TRBV28 to TRBJ1-6; D call uncertain. Trimming cost V 4 bases and J 2 bases, with 12 bases left between them. The CDR3 is 16 amino acids. Germline CDR1 MDHEN, CDR2 SYDVKM. CDR3 in DNA: TGTGCCAGCAGTTCCCACGGCACAGCCTATAATTCACCCCTCCACTTT. This sequence encodes CASSSHGTAYNSPLHF.

This chain joins TRBV5-6 and TRBJ2-3; perhaps D is TRBD1 or TRBD2 (6 bases each). Trimming took off 5 bases at V and 1 base at J, with 14 bases between the two ends. The germline V gene has CDR1 SGHDT and CDR2 YYEEEE. The CDR3 has 15 amino acids. CDR3 in amino acids: CASRGWGARTDTQYF. For the CDR3, the DNA is TGTGCCAGCAGGGGATGGGGGGCTCGCACAGATACGCAGTATTTT.

The chain has TRBV7-2 and TRBJ1-5; D is ambiguous. The CDR3 extends over 13 amino acids. V was clipped by 1 base and J by 7 bases, with 8 bases between them. Germline assignment: CDR1 SGHTA and CDR2 FQGNSA. CDR3 DNA: TGTGCCAGCAGCTTAGAGGTGAGCCAGCCCCAGCATTTT. Amino acids: CASSLEVSQPQHF.

CDR3 amino acids: CATLPRSGTGELFF. As DNA, the CDR3 is TGTGCCACCCTACCGCGCTCGGGCACCGGGGAGCTGTTTTTT. The chain uses TRBV6-1 and TRBJ2-2; D is uncertain. Trimming removed 10 bases at V and 4 bases at J, with 16 bases between. CDR1 is MNHNS and CDR2 is SASEGT in the germline V gene. The CDR3 is made up of 14 amino acids.

This clone was found a few times. The CDR3 DNA reads as TGTGCCAGCAGAATCAGGGGTACAGCCGGGGAGCTGTTTTTT. This encodes CASRIRGTAGELFF. This chain joins TRBV6-5 and TRBJ2-2; D possibly corresponds to TRBD1 (6 bases). Looked up from germline, CDR1 is MNHEY and CDR2 is SVGAGI. This CDR3 has 14 residues. V gave up 6 bases and J gave up 6 bases, with 14 bases separating them.

The chain joins TRBV6-6 to TRBJ2-1; a weak D match, TRBD2 (7 bases). V was pared by 7 bases and J by 4 bases, with 17 bases between. CDR3 length: 15 residues. Germline V gene sequence: CDR1 MNHNY, CDR2 SVGAGI (reference sequence). The CDR3 DNA reads as TGTGCCAGCACCGGGGGGCAGGACTTTTACAATGAGCAGTTCTTC. Translation: CASTGGQDFYNEQFF.

The gene calls are TRBV28 and TRBJ2-2, with a tentative D call TRBD2 (6 bases). This CDR3 comprises 17 residues. Trimming pared 2 bases from V and 0 bases from J, leaving 13 bases between. The V gene's germline CDR1 is MDHEN and CDR2 SYDVKM. The CDR3 sequence: CASSLGGTSSNTGELFF. CDR3 in DNA: TGTGCCAGCAGTTTAGGCGGGACGTCCTCGAACACCGGGGAGCTGTTTTTT. Based on the CDR3 plus reference TRBV28 and TRBJ2-2, the full variable domain is DVKVTQSSRYLVKRTGEKVFLECVQDMDHENMFWYRQDPGLGLRLIYFSYDVKMKEKGDIPEGYSVSREKKERFSLILESASTNQTSMYLCASSLGGTSSNTGELFFGEGSRLTVL.

V is TRBV10-2 and J is TRBJ1-3, with D possibly TRBD1 on 5 matching bases. The CDR3 consists of 14 residues. V was cut by 5 bases and J by 3 bases, with 11 bases left in between. Germline V CDR1 and CDR2: WSHSY, SAAADI. The CDR3 region is CASSPQGNGNTIYF. As DNA, the CDR3 is TGCGCCAGCAGTCCTCAGGGAAATGGAAACACCATATATTTT.

The chain is built from TRBV30 and TRBJ1-1; D not certain. This CDR3 comprises 13 residues. V dropped 5 bases and J dropped 0 bases, with 10 bases sitting between them. Germline CDR1 is GTSNPN and CDR2 is SVGIG (reference sequence). DNA of the CDR3: TGTGCCTGGTCACAACAAATGAACACTGAAGCTTTCTTT. This sequence encodes CAWSQQMNTEAFF.